The following is a T cell receptor (beta chain) sequence with its context. Through a sample-barcoded 5' primer and a J-beta primer mix, a second PCR was run for 7 to 11 cycles. TCRdb redid the calling of the 5' RACE reads with MiXCR, one entry per CDR3 protein. Among hundreds of thousands of distinct CDR3 sequences listed, roughly 56% were seen once. Germline assignment: CDR1 DFQATT and CDR2 SNEGSKA (reference sequence). V dropped 0 bases and J dropped 0 bases, with 7 bases sitting between them. This CDR3 spans 14 amino acids. The sample belongs to a study of blood T cells in healthy people across ages. Isolated PBMCs totaled at least 6 million in each sample.

The TCR was taken from a man aged 35 to 55 in good health. The specimen sequenced was blood. The chain is built from TRBV20-1 and TRBJ2-3; D ambiguous. CDR3 bases: TGCAGTGCTAGAGATCTGTTTAGCACAGATACGCAGTATTTT. Translation gives CSARDLFSTDTQYF.